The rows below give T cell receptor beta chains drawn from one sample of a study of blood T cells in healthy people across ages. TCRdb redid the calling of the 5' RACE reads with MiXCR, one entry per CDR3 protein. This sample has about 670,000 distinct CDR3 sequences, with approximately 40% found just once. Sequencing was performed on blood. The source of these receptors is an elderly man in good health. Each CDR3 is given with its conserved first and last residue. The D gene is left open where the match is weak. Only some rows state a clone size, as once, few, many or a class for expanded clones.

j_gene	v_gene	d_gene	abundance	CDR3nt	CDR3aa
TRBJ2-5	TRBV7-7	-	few	TGTGCCAGCAGCTTAGTTGGCGTGGGGGAGACCCAGTACTTC	CASSLVGVGETQYF
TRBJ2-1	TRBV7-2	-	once	TGTGCCAGCAACTTAGGAGTCGGTACGGACAATGAGCAGTTCTTC	CASNLGVGTDNEQFF
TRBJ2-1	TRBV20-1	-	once	TGCAGTGAGAGAAGTGCATCTGGCGAGCAGTTCTTC	CSERSASGEQFF
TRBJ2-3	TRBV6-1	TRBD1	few	TGTGCCAGCACCCGAGGTGGACAGGGGACAGATACGCAGTATTTT	CASTRGGQGTDTQYF
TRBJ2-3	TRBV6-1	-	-	TGTGCCAGCAGTAGCTCGGTCACAGATACGCAGTATTTT	CASSSSVTDTQYF
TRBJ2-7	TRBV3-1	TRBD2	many	TGTGCCAGCAGCCTCAGGGAGGGGCCCTCCTACGAGCAGTACTTC	CASSLREGPSYEQYF
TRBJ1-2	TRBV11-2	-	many	TGTGCCAGCAGCTTATATGGAGGTCCCTATGGCTACACCTTC	CASSLYGGPYGYTF
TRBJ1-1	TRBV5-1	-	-	TGCGCCAGCAGCCAGTCGACAGGTTACGTTGAAGCTTTCTTT	CASSQSTGYVEAFF
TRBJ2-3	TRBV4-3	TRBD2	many	TGCGCCAGCAGCCTTATAGCGGGGGGGCCTGTAGCAGATACGCAGTATTTT	CASSLIAGGPVADTQYF
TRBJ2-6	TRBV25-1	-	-	TGTGCCAGCAGTAGGTCAGGGGGGATCTCTGGGGCCAACGTCCTGACTTTC	CASSRSGGISGANVLTF
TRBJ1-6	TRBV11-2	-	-	TGTGCCAGCAGCTCAATGGCCCCTTCACCCCTCCACTTT	CASSSMAPSPLHF
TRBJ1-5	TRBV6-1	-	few	TGTGCCAGCAGAACCACAGGACAGCCCCAGCATTTT	CASRTTGQPQHF
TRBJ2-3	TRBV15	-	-	TGTGCCACCAGCAGAGACGGGGCAGATACGCAGTATTTT	CATSRDGADTQYF
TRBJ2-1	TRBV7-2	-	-	TGTGCCAGCAGTTCGCTAGGGTACAATGAGCAGTTCTTC	CASSSLGYNEQFF
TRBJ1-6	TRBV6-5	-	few	TGTGCCAGCAGGGCATCTGTACCCTATAATTCACCCCTCCACTTT	CASRASVPYNSPLHF
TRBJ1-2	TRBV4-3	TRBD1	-	TGCGCCAGCAGCCATCTAAGAGGAGACAGGGGACTCATCTATGGCTACACCTTC	CASSHLRGDRGLIYGYTF
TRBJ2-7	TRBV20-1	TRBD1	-	TGCAGTGCGATCCGGGACAGGGGTTACGAGCAGTACTTC	CSAIRDRGYEQYF